These 10 T cell receptor beta chains came from one sample sequenced in a study of shared clonotypes between healthy human individuals. The protocol was immunoSEQ multiplex PCR, while the TCRdb copy is restricted to in-frame clones and leaves out a portion. The data contain about half a million clones, 60% to 85% of them seen just once; the ten biggest clones take up 10% to 15%. Sequenced sample: PBMCs. The source of these receptors is a woman in her forties in good health. Some clones in this sample may be carry-over from other donors' samples.

V gene TRBV10-3 combines with J gene TRBJ1-2, with TRBD1 matching 7 bases. Germline V lookup: CDR1 ENHRY, CDR2 SYGVKD. The CDR3 is made up of 15 amino acids. The J segment lost 4 bases and the V segment lost 0 bases, leaving 5 bases of the junction unmatched. CDR3 protein: CAISESLQGGYGYTF. In nucleotides, the CDR3 is TGTGCCATCAGTGAGTCGCTCCAGGGGGGCTATGGCTACACCTTC.

V and J are TRBV7-2 and TRBJ2-5; no clear D. Trimming took off 3 bases at V and 4 bases at J, with 9 bases between the two ends. Germline lookup yields CDR1 SGHTA and CDR2 FQGNSA. This CDR3 is 13 amino acids long. The CDR3 protein is CASSLWSGETQYF. The CDR3 DNA follows: TGTGCCAGCAGCTTGTGGTCGGGAGAGACCCAGTACTTC.

J is TRBJ2-1 and V is TRBV9; maybe TRBD2 (6 bases). The CDR3 sequence is 17 residues long. Trimming took off 2 bases at V and 0 bases at J, with 15 bases between the two ends. Germline assignment: CDR1 SGDLS and CDR2 YYNGEE. CDR3 sequence (DNA): TGTGCCAGCAGCGTTGAGGGGACTTTCAGCTCCTACAATGAGCAGTTCTTC. This encodes CASSVEGTFSSYNEQFF.

Comments on this clone: Other nucleotide sequences in the sample specify the same CDR3. Here the CDR3 reads CASSLLAGSYNEQFF. Written as DNA, the CDR3 is TGTGCCAGCAGCTTACTAGCGGGCTCCTACAATGAGCAGTTCTTC. The J gene is TRBJ2-1, the V gene TRBV7-3; the match to TRBD2 covers 8 bases. Trimming cost V 2 bases and J 0 bases; bases outside gene matches: 0. There are 15 residues in the CDR3. CDR1 and CDR2 from the germline V gene are SGHTA and FQGTGA.

CDR3 amino acids: CASSLGLAWEQYF. In nucleotides, the CDR3 is TGTGCCAGCAGTCTGGGTCTCGCTTGGGAGCAGTACTTC. The V and J genes are TRBV6-5 and TRBJ2-7; D is unclear. This CDR3 has 13 amino acids. Trimming cost V 5 bases and J 7 bases, with 15 bases left between them. From germline, CDR1 is MNHEY and CDR2 SVGAGI.

Concerning this clone: Germline and junction disagree at one end, which may indicate a read error. This chain connects TRBV6-5 to TRBJ1-1; D is undetermined. The CDR3 consists of 11 residues. The germline V gene has CDR1 MNHEY and CDR2 SVGAGI. Here the CDR3 DNA reads TGTGCCAGCAGTTACTCGGGGTTAGCCCACTTT. Protein sequence: CASSYSGLAHF.

There are a few counts of this clone. The chain employs TRBV28 and TRBJ1-2; possibly TRBD1 for D (6 bases). The CDR3 runs to 13 residues. Trimming stripped 8 bases from V and 4 bases from J, with 14 bases between. In germline, CDR1 is MDHEN, CDR2 SYDVKM. CDR3 sequence (DNA): TGTGCCAGCTCCCCCGGGGGCATCTATGGCTACACCTTC. Translating gives CASSPGGIYGYTF.

The chain links TRBV28 to TRBJ1-4, with 10 positions matching TRBD1. The V gene's germline CDR1 is MDHEN and CDR2 SYDVKM. The CDR3 runs 15 residues. The trim removed 7 bases at V and 6 bases at J, leaving 8 bases unmatched. DNA for the CDR3: TGTGCCAGCACCTCTCCCGGGACAGGGGATGAAAAACTGTTTTTT. It is translated as CASTSPGTGDEKLFF.

The V gene is TRBV6-6, the J gene TRBJ2-4; 9 nucleotides match TRBD2. The CDR3 extends over 16 amino acids. Losses at the gene ends were 0 bases for V and 6 bases for J; bases not matched to a gene: 6. Germline V CDR1 and CDR2: MNHNY, SVGAGI (reference sequence). The CDR3 loop is CASSYSTSGEGNIQYF. CDR3 DNA sequence: TGTGCCAGCAGTTACTCGACTAGCGGCGAGGGAAACATTCAGTACTTC.

This clone has just one count. The rearrangement uses TRBV7-3 and TRBJ2-1, with 10 bases identical to TRBD2. Trimming took 5 bases from V and 12 from J; bases not matched to a gene: 13. The CDR3 loop spans 15 amino acids. Germline V gives CDR1 SGHTA, CDR2 FQGTGA. In DNA, the CDR3 is TGTGCCAGCAGCCCGCGCGGGCTAGCGGGAGTTGGGCAGTTCTTC. Residues: CASSPRGLAGVGQFF. The complete variable domain, with remaining parts taken from reference TRBV7-3 and TRBJ2-1, reads GAGVSQTPSNKVTEKGKYVELRCDPISGHTALYWYRQSLGQGPEFLIYFQGTGAADDSGLPNDRFFAVRPEGSVSTLKIQRTERGDSAVYLCASSPRGLAGVGQFFGPGTRLTVL.